The 8 T cell receptor beta chains listed next were all sequenced from one sample in a study of radiation and T cells in renal cell carcinoma. Time point given: blood 2 weeks post-SBRT. The treatment is: 15 Gy SBRT to primary tumor, nephrectomy 4 weeks later. Sequencing was performed with immunoSEQ multiplex PCR; in TCRdb, only in-frame clones are kept and a portion is missing. In the table there are about 130,000 clones, more than 75% of which are singletons. The sample here was blood, taken from a patient whose treatment included radiotherapy and nephrectomy. The receptors originated from a woman in her seventies with renal cell carcinoma.

The rearrangement links TRBV2 to TRBJ1-1; TRBD1 matches at 7 bases. Unmatched junction bases numbered 10, after V lost 4 bases and J lost 8 bases. Germline V gene sequence: CDR1 SNHLY, CDR2 FYNNEI. The CDR3 is made up of 14 amino acids. The CDR3 coding sequence is TGTGCCAGCAGTGCTGACAGGGCCCTCAGGGAAGCTTTCTTT. It specifies CASSADRALREAFF.

The rearrangement uses TRBV18 and TRBJ2-7; D is undetermined. CDR3 size: 14 residues. Germline V CDR1 and CDR2: KGHSH, LQKENI. Trimming took 2 bases from V and 0 from J, leaving 8 bases between them. The CDR3 DNA reads as TGTGCCAGCTCACCAAGGGCAGCCTCCTACGAGCAGTACTTC. Translated: CASSPRAASYEQYF.

The chain uses TRBV2 and TRBJ1-3, with TRBD1 matching 8 bases. The V gene end was trimmed by 4 bases and the J gene end by 0 bases; junction bases not matched to a gene: 2. The germline V gene has CDR1 SNHLY and CDR2 FYNNEI. The CDR3 loop spans 15 amino acids. The DNA for the CDR3 is TGTGCCAGCAGTGGACAGGGGCGCTCTGGAAACACCATATATTTT. Its protein product is CASSGQGRSGNTIYF. Looking up the rest from reference TRBV2 and TRBJ1-3 gives the full variable domain: EPEVTQTPSHQVTQMGQEVILRCVPISNHLYFYWYRQILGQKVEFLVSFYNNEISEKSEIFDDQFSVERPDGSNFTLKIRSTKLEDSAMYFCASSGQGRSGNTIYFGEGSWLTVV.

This clone was seen only once. The CDR3 DNA sequence: TGTGCCACCAGCACGAACTCACCGACAGGCGAGCAGTACTTC. Translation: CATSTNSPTGEQYF. V gene TRBV15 combines with J gene TRBJ2-7, with D possibly being TRBD1 (6 bases). This CDR3 spans 14 amino acids. V was shortened by 4 bases and J by 6 bases, with 16 bases between the two germline ends. The germline gives CDR1 LNHNV, CDR2 YYDKDF (reference sequence).

The chain is built from TRBV5-1 and TRBJ2-3; 7 bases line up with TRBD1. The CDR3 sequence is 14 residues long. Trimming took 2 bases from V and 2 from J; bases not matched to a gene: 2. Germline V gene sequence: CDR1 SGHRS, CDR2 YFSETQ. This CDR3 is CASSLGQDTDTQYF. In DNA form, the CDR3 reads TGCGCCAGCAGCTTAGGACAGGACACAGATACGCAGTATTTT.

This clone was found once. The rearrangement joins TRBV11-3 to TRBJ2-2; no reliable D call. Trimming cost V 4 bases and J 4 bases, with 4 bases left between them. CDR1 is SGHNT, CDR2 YENEEA, per germline. CDR3 length: 12 residues. DNA of the CDR3: TGTGCCAGCAGCTCCCTCACCGGGGAGCTGTTTTTT. Its translation is CASSSLTGELFF.

The gene calls are TRBV5-4 and TRBJ2-7; 7 positions match TRBD1. Trimming took 4 bases from V and 1 from J; bases not matched to a gene: 2. The CDR3 contains 13 residues. Per the germline V gene, CDR1 is SGHNT and CDR2 is YYREEE (reference sequence). The CDR3 spells CASSQGQSYEQYF. DNA of the CDR3: TGTGCCAGCAGCCAGGGACAGTCCTACGAGCAGTACTTC.

This chain connects TRBV28 to TRBJ1-2, with 7 bases lining up with TRBD1. The CDR3 sequence is 12 residues long. The V gene end was trimmed by 6 bases and the J gene end by 5 bases; junction bases not matched to a gene: 3. The germline gives CDR1 MDHEN, CDR2 SYDVKM. The DNA of the CDR3 is TGTGCCAGCAGGTACAGGGGTTATGGCTACACCTTC. Residues: CASRYRGYGYTF.